Listed below are T cell receptor beta chains from one sample, sequenced in a study of blood T cell repertoires in COVID-19. Assay: immunoSEQ multiplex PCR; the TCRdb copy retains only in-frame clones and omits some. The sample has 250,000 to 300,000 clones, roughly nine tenths seen once; the top ten hold approximately 12%. The sample was peripheral blood. Receptor source: a woman aged 30 to 39 with COVID-19, enrolled during active disease. CDR3s include the opening cysteine and the closing phenylalanine or tryptophan. D genes are given only for firm matches. For some rows the clone size is stated as once, few or many, or as a class when expanded; others skip it.

v_call: TRBV18
clone_size: .
j_call: TRBJ2-7
d_call: TRBD1
cdr3_nt: TGTGCCAGCTCACCACAAGGGACAGGGGTGGCCTACGAGCAGTACTTC
cdr3_aa: CASSPQGTGVAYEQYF

v_call: TRBV3-1/TRBV3-2
clone_size: many
j_call: TRBJ2-1
d_call: TRBD2
cdr3_nt: TGTGCCAGCGCAGCGGGGGGGGCGCAGTTCTTC
cdr3_aa: CASAAGGAQFF

v_call: TRBV4-2
clone_size: .
j_call: TRBJ1-2
d_call: .
cdr3_nt: TGTGCCAGCAGCCAAGATCTTTCGAACACCCAATATGGCTACACCTTC
cdr3_aa: CASSQDLSNTQYGYTF

v_call: TRBV19
clone_size: .
j_call: TRBJ1-2
d_call: .
cdr3_nt: TGTGCCAGTAGGACAGCCGCTAACTATGGCTACACCTTC
cdr3_aa: CASRTAANYGYTF

v_call: TRBV2
clone_size: .
j_call: TRBJ2-1
d_call: .
cdr3_nt: TGTGCCAGCAGGGGGACTTTTCAAGGCTCTGAGCAGTTCTTC
cdr3_aa: CASRGTFQGSEQFF

v_call: TRBV25-1
clone_size: .
j_call: TRBJ2-7
d_call: .
cdr3_nt: TGTGCCACCGGGGACTTGGGCGAGCAGTACTTC
cdr3_aa: CATGDLGEQYF

v_call: TRBV19
clone_size: .
j_call: TRBJ1-5
d_call: TRBD1
cdr3_nt: TGTGCCAGTAGTCCGGGACAGGGCAAACATTATAGCAATCAGCCCCAGCATTTT
cdr3_aa: CASSPGQGKHYSNQPQHF

v_call: TRBV11-3
clone_size: .
j_call: TRBJ2-1
d_call: TRBD1
cdr3_nt: TGTGCCAGCAGTGGGACAGGTGGAAACAATGAGCAGTTCTTC
cdr3_aa: CASSGTGGNNEQFF

v_call: TRBV18
clone_size: .
j_call: TRBJ2-3
d_call: .
cdr3_nt: TGTGCCAGCTCACCTAGCGGACTCACAGATACGCAGTATTTT
cdr3_aa: CASSPSGLTDTQYF

v_call: TRBV6-5
clone_size: .
j_call: TRBJ2-2
d_call: TRBD2
cdr3_nt: TGTGCCAGCAGTTACAGGCGGGGGGGCATCGGGGAGCTGTTTTTT
cdr3_aa: CASSYRRGGIGELFF

v_call: TRBV3-1/TRBV3-2
clone_size: .
j_call: TRBJ2-5
d_call: TRBD2
cdr3_nt: TGTGCCAGCAGCCATTCCCGGACTAGCGGGGGCTTGGAGACCCAGTACTTC
cdr3_aa: CASSHSRTSGGLETQYF

v_call: TRBV11-2
clone_size: once
j_call: TRBJ2-2
d_call: .
cdr3_nt: TGTGCCAGCAGCGACCAGGGCGGGGAGCTGTTTTTT
cdr3_aa: CASSDQGGELFF

v_call: TRBV25-1
clone_size: .
j_call: TRBJ2-1
d_call: TRBD1
cdr3_nt: TGTGCCAGCAGTGGGACAGGAGGATACAATGAGCAGTTCTTC
cdr3_aa: CASSGTGGYNEQFF

v_call: TRBV3-1/TRBV3-2
clone_size: .
j_call: TRBJ1-4
d_call: .
cdr3_nt: TGTGCCAGCAGCCAAGATAACAGTGGGATAGGACAAGACAATGAAAAACTGTTTTTT
cdr3_aa: CASSQDNSGIGQDNEKLFF

v_call: TRBV6-2/TRBV6-3
clone_size: .
j_call: TRBJ2-7
d_call: TRBD1
cdr3_nt: TGTGCCAGCAGCCCCGACAGGGTCTACGAGCAGTACTTC
cdr3_aa: CASSPDRVYEQYF

v_call: TRBV6-6
clone_size: .
j_call: TRBJ2-7
d_call: .
cdr3_nt: TGTGCCAGCAAGCCGGAGGCCAGGGGAAGCGAGCAGTACTTC
cdr3_aa: CASKPEARGSEQYF

v_call: TRBV9
clone_size: .
j_call: TRBJ1-1
d_call: .
cdr3_nt: TGTGCCAGCAGCGGAGTACAGGGTGGCACTGAAGCTTTCTTT
cdr3_aa: CASSGVQGGTEAFF

v_call: TRBV28
clone_size: .
j_call: TRBJ1-6
d_call: TRBD1
cdr3_nt: TGTGCCAGCAGCCGGGACAGGGCTTCTTCACCCCTCCACTTT
cdr3_aa: CASSRDRASSPLHF

v_call: TRBV19
clone_size: .
j_call: TRBJ2-6
d_call: TRBD2
cdr3_nt: TGTGCCAGTAGTCCCGGGGGGGCCAACTCTGGGGCCAACGTCCTGACTTTC
cdr3_aa: CASSPGGANSGANVLTF

v_call: TRBV11-2
clone_size: .
j_call: TRBJ1-6
d_call: .
cdr3_nt: TGTGCCAGCCAGGAAGGTTGTAATTCACCCCTCCACTTT
cdr3_aa: CASQEGCNSPLHF

v_call: TRBV11-2
clone_size: .
j_call: TRBJ1-2
d_call: TRBD1
cdr3_nt: TGTGCCAGCTCCTTGGGACAGGGTGGCTACACCTTC
cdr3_aa: CASSLGQGGYTF

v_call: TRBV12-3/TRBV12-4
clone_size: .
j_call: TRBJ2-5
d_call: .
cdr3_nt: TGTGCCAGCAGTTTCGCAGGGGCCGGGACCCAGTACTTC
cdr3_aa: CASSFAGAGTQYF

v_call: TRBV2
clone_size: .
j_call: TRBJ2-5
d_call: TRBD2
cdr3_nt: TGTGCCAGCGGCCTAGCGGGGGGGCGTGAGACCCAGTACTTC
cdr3_aa: CASGLAGGRETQYF

v_call: TRBV11-2
clone_size: .
j_call: TRBJ1-2
d_call: .
cdr3_nt: TGTGCCAGCAGTCTGGTGTTGGCGGGGGGCGCGCAGTATGGCTACACCTTC
cdr3_aa: CASSLVLAGGAQYGYTF

v_call: TRBV19
clone_size: .
j_call: TRBJ1-2
d_call: TRBD1
cdr3_nt: TGTGCCAGTAGTACCCCTCCAACAGGGGACTATGGCTACACCTTC
cdr3_aa: CASSTPPTGDYGYTF

v_call: TRBV7-6
clone_size: .
j_call: TRBJ2-1
d_call: .
cdr3_nt: TGTGCCAGCAGCCCGTCAGGTCCCTACAATGAGCAGTTCTTC
cdr3_aa: CASSPSGPYNEQFF

v_call: TRBV10-3
clone_size: .
j_call: TRBJ1-3
d_call: TRBD1
cdr3_nt: TGTGCCATCAGTGCTCAGGGGGCAAACACCATATATTTT
cdr3_aa: CAISAQGANTIYF

v_call: TRBV5-4
clone_size: few
j_call: TRBJ1-2
d_call: TRBD1
cdr3_nt: TGTGCCTTCTGGGACAGCTATGGCTACACCTTC
cdr3_aa: CAFWDSYGYTF

v_call: TRBV5-1
clone_size: .
j_call: TRBJ1-6
d_call: TRBD1
cdr3_nt: TGCGCCAGCAGCGCGGGACAGGGGTATTATAATTCACCCCTCCACTTT
cdr3_aa: CASSAGQGYYNSPLHF

v_call: TRBV6-1
clone_size: .
j_call: TRBJ2-3
d_call: TRBD2
cdr3_nt: TGTGCCAGCAGTGCCCTAGCGGGGGGGCATGTAGATACGCAGTATTTT
cdr3_aa: CASSALAGGHVDTQYF

v_call: TRBV5-1
clone_size: .
j_call: TRBJ2-2
d_call: .
cdr3_nt: TGCGCCAGCAGCCCCCTAGCCGGGGGAAACACCGGGGAGCTGTTTTTT
cdr3_aa: CASSPLAGGNTGELFF

v_call: TRBV11-2
clone_size: .
j_call: TRBJ1-1
d_call: TRBD1
cdr3_nt: TGTGCCAGCAGCTTAGCGGGACAGATCTACACTGAAGCTTTCTTT
cdr3_aa: CASSLAGQIYTEAFF

v_call: TRBV12-5
clone_size: once
j_call: TRBJ1-5
d_call: .
cdr3_nt: TGTGCTAGTGGTCCTAACAATCAGCCCCAGCATTTT
cdr3_aa: CASGPNNQPQHF

v_call: TRBV19
clone_size: .
j_call: TRBJ2-7
d_call: TRBD1
cdr3_nt: TGTGCCAGTAGTCCGCAGGGGGTATCCTACGAGCAGTACTTC
cdr3_aa: CASSPQGVSYEQYF

v_call: TRBV14
clone_size: .
j_call: TRBJ2-3
d_call: TRBD1
cdr3_nt: TGTGCCAGCAGCCACCATCGTACTCTAGGGGGCCCAATCACAGATACGCAGTATTTT
cdr3_aa: CASSHHRTLGGPITDTQYF

v_call: TRBV3-1/TRBV3-2
clone_size: .
j_call: TRBJ2-7
d_call: .
cdr3_nt: TGTGCCAGCAGAGGTGGGCAGGCCACTCTAGGGGGAGAGCAGTACTTC
cdr3_aa: CASRGGQATLGGEQYF

v_call: TRBV2
clone_size: .
j_call: TRBJ1-6
d_call: .
cdr3_nt: TGTGCCAGCAGTCACGGTCGGGGGGTAAATTCACCCCTCCACTTT
cdr3_aa: CASSHGRGVNSPLHF

v_call: TRBV6-5
clone_size: .
j_call: TRBJ2-3
d_call: TRBD2
cdr3_nt: TGTGCCAGCAGTCCACCAGCGGGGGGGCGGGATACGCAGTATTTT
cdr3_aa: CASSPPAGGRDTQYF

v_call: TRBV7-6
clone_size: .
j_call: TRBJ1-1
d_call: .
cdr3_nt: TGTGCCAGCAGCTTATCGGGGGGAATGAACACTGAAGCTTTCTTT
cdr3_aa: CASSLSGGMNTEAFF

v_call: TRBV2
clone_size: .
j_call: TRBJ1-2
d_call: TRBD1
cdr3_nt: TGTGCCAGCAGTGAGTTGGTGACAGGGGATTATGGCTACACCTTC
cdr3_aa: CASSELVTGDYGYTF

v_call: TRBV27
clone_size: .
j_call: TRBJ1-5
d_call: .
cdr3_nt: TGTGCCAGCAGTACCCGGCGGGGGCATCAGCCCCAGCATTTT
cdr3_aa: CASSTRRGHQPQHF

v_call: TRBV2
clone_size: .
j_call: TRBJ2-1
d_call: TRBD2
cdr3_nt: TGTGCCAGCAGCCCCCTAGCGGGGGGGCCCTACAATGAGCAGTTCTTC
cdr3_aa: CASSPLAGGPYNEQFF

v_call: TRBV10-3
clone_size: .
j_call: TRBJ1-2
d_call: .
cdr3_nt: TGTGCCCTATCACAGCTTGCTAACTATGGCTACACCTTC
cdr3_aa: CALSQLANYGYTF

v_call: TRBV3-1/TRBV3-2
clone_size: .
j_call: TRBJ2-7
d_call: .
cdr3_nt: TGTGCCAGCAGCCAGGATCCGGGACGGGAGACCTACGAGCAGTACTTC
cdr3_aa: CASSQDPGRETYEQYF

v_call: TRBV7-9
clone_size: once
j_call: TRBJ2-5
d_call: TRBD1
cdr3_nt: TGTGCCAGCAGCTTCCCCAGGGGGAGCCTTTACTTC
cdr3_aa: CASSFPRGSLYF

v_call: TRBV25-1
clone_size: few
j_call: TRBJ1-4
d_call: .
cdr3_nt: TGTGCCAGCAGTGAATGGGCAGGGACTAATGAAAAACTGTTTTTT
cdr3_aa: CASSEWAGTNEKLFF

v_call: TRBV24-1
clone_size: .
j_call: TRBJ2-1
d_call: TRBD1
cdr3_nt: TGTGCCACCAGTGACACCAAGGGACAGGGGGTTGGCAATGAGCAGTTCTTC
cdr3_aa: CATSDTKGQGVGNEQFF

v_call: TRBV24-1
clone_size: .
j_call: TRBJ2-7
d_call: TRBD2
cdr3_nt: TGTGCCACCAGTGATTTAGGACTAGCCGCCACCTACGAGCAGTACTTC
cdr3_aa: CATSDLGLAATYEQYF

v_call: TRBV18
clone_size: .
j_call: TRBJ2-1
d_call: .
cdr3_nt: TGTGCCAGCTCACCACAGAGCGGTTTCTCCTACAATGAGCAGTTCTTC
cdr3_aa: CASSPQSGFSYNEQFF

v_call: TRBV6-1
clone_size: .
j_call: TRBJ2-3
d_call: .
cdr3_nt: TGTGCCAGCAGGGAATTGCCCCCTGCCAATAAAGCCAGGGATACGCAGTATTTT
cdr3_aa: CASRELPPANKARDTQYF

v_call: TRBV5-1
clone_size: .
j_call: TRBJ2-1
d_call: TRBD1
cdr3_nt: TGCGCCAGCAGTATAACAGGGGCCAATGAGCAGTTCTTC
cdr3_aa: CASSITGANEQFF

v_call: TRBV19
clone_size: .
j_call: TRBJ1-1
d_call: .
cdr3_nt: TGTGCCAGTAGTATCGTACCAGGGAACACTGAAGCTTTCTTT
cdr3_aa: CASSIVPGNTEAFF

v_call: TRBV27
clone_size: .
j_call: TRBJ2-2
d_call: TRBD2
cdr3_nt: TGTGCCAGCAGTTTAAACAAGCGGGGGACCACCGGGGAGCTGTTTTTT
cdr3_aa: CASSLNKRGTTGELFF

v_call: TRBV14
clone_size: once
j_call: TRBJ2-1
d_call: TRBD2
cdr3_nt: TGTGCCAGCAGCCAAGATAGGAGCCTAGCGGGATCCCCGTTCTTC
cdr3_aa: CASSQDRSLAGSPFF

v_call: TRBV6-5
clone_size: .
j_call: TRBJ2-1
d_call: TRBD2
cdr3_nt: TGTGCCAGCAGTCCGGGACTAGCGTGGAATGAGCAGTTCTTC
cdr3_aa: CASSPGLAWNEQFF

v_call: TRBV6-5
clone_size: .
j_call: TRBJ1-1
d_call: .
cdr3_nt: TGTGCCAGCCTCTACGCCCAGGGCAATGAAGCTTTCTTT
cdr3_aa: CASLYAQGNEAFF